The clone carrying this TCR beta chain occurred many times. Antigen: not known. The CDR3 is 16 residues long. Trimming cost V 4 bases and J 8 bases; bases outside gene matches: 12. The source of the sample is a study of T cell repertoires in cytomegalovirus infection. Looking at the study overall: Based on public TCR beta signatures, there were indications of CMV infection and of a matching HLA type.

TCRdb independently ran MiXCR on the reads; one entry per CDR3 protein. The sample contains around 450,000 distinct CDR3 sequences, about 11% of which appear only once. Study observations and caveats: Dominating the ex vivo response were TCR beta clonotypes that were CMV-specific and HLA-C-restricted. Carriage of CMV together with the relevant HLA was identifiable through cumulative public TCR beta family frequency.

The source is a human donor in good health (CMV status not recorded). Some clones in this sample may be carry-over from other donors' samples. The chain recombines TRBV12-3 or TRBV12-4 with TRBJ1-4; TRBD1 matches 8 bases. What was sequenced was PBMCs. The DNA of the CDR3 is TGTGCCAGCAGTTCCAGGAACAGGGGGATGAGGGAAAAACTGTTTTTT. It codes for CASSSRNRGMREKLFF.